This TCR beta chain was recorded in a study of PD-L1 blockade in urothelial cancer. Study background: Patients commenced atezolizumab in 2014, and it was given at 1,200 mg intravenously every 3 weeks. Each blood sample yielded a median of around 130,000 T cells.

This clone came up once. Its target is unknown. Germline trimming cut 7 bases from V and 4 bases from J; bases unmatched to any gene: 17. The CDR3 spans 17 residues. Germline V gene lookup returns CDR1 MNHEY and CDR2 SMNVEV (reference sequence). Each PCR received spiked synthetic TCR analog templates. Assay used: immunoSEQ multiplex PCR; TCRdb lists only in-frame clones, some missing. Of 50,000 or so clones listed, about 80% are singletons. Findings and limits, study-wide: Pretreatment peripheral blood TCR clonality that fell below the median predicted better survival among the patients studied.

The sequencing here drew on PBMCs, taken around atezolizumab (anti-PD-L1) treatment. The source is a man aged 65 to 85 with urothelial cancer. The chain carries TRBV27 and TRBJ2-7; 9 bases are a match to TRBD1. For the CDR3, the DNA is TGTGCCAGCACCCATGATGCCGGGACAGGGTCATCGTACGAGCAGTACTTC. Amino acids: CASTHDAGTGSSYEQYF.